A single sample is the source of the 32 T cell receptor beta chains below, sequenced in a study of type 1 and type 2 diabetes patients. Amplification started from genomic DNA. Multiplex PCR with 30 forward and 13 reverse primers amplified the TCR beta CDR3. TCRdb redid the calling of the multiplex PCR reads with MiXCR, one entry per CDR3 protein. The repertoire includes fewer than 350,000 distinct CDR3 sequences, roughly 50% of them detected once, and approximately 13% sits in the top ten. The sequencing sample was made of peripheral blood mononuclear cells (PBMCs). The receptor set was obtained from a man aged 18 to 35 with type 2 diabetes.

With respect to this clonotype: This clone may be a read error of a much larger clone one base away. V usage is TRBV28 and J usage is TRBJ2-2; D gene uncertain. Germline assignment: CDR1 MDHEN and CDR2 SYDVKM. The CDR3 has 13 amino acids. The CDR3 protein is CAISPTFPRELFF. Written as DNA, the CDR3 is TGTGCCATCAGTCCCACATTTCCCCGGGAGCTGTTTTTT.

This chain joins TRBV7-8 and TRBJ1-1; no reliable D call. The CDR3 consists of 12 residues. Trimming stripped 5 bases from V and 0 bases from J, with 4 bases between. CDR1 and CDR2 from the germline V gene are SGHVS and FQNEAQ. Here the CDR3 reads CASSQMNTEAFF. In DNA form, the CDR3 reads TGTGCCAGCAGCCAGATGAACACTGAAGCTTTCTTT.

V usage is TRBV19 and J usage is TRBJ1-2; no reliable D call. This CDR3 has 13 amino acids. The ends were cut back, 3 bases at V and 8 bases at J, with 13 bases in the middle. In germline, CDR1 is LNHDA, CDR2 SQIVND (reference sequence). CDR3 nucleotide sequence: TGTGCCAGTAGTATGGCCTGGGAGAGGGGCTACACCTTC. Its translation: CASSMAWERGYTF. Full variable domain (outside the CDR3, taken from reference TRBV19 and TRBJ1-2): DGGITQSPKYLFRKEGQNVTLSCEQNLNHDAMYWYRQDPGQGLRLIYYSQIVNDFQKGDIAEGYSVSREKKESFPLTVTSAQKNPTAFYLCASSMAWERGYTFGSGTRLTVV.

This clonotype was recorded once. Its ends do not fully match the called genes, so a read error is possible. The chain links TRBV19 to TRBJ1-1; D not resolved. Germline CDR1 reads LNHDA; CDR2 reads SQIVND (reference sequence). The CDR3 is 14 amino acids. The CDR3 region has the DNA TGTGCCAGTAGTATAGGAGGGTTGAACGCTGAAGCTTTCTTT. Its translation: CASSIGGLNAEAFF.

The J gene is TRBJ1-2, the V gene TRBV4-3; 9 bases line up with TRBD1. The V segment lost 0 bases and the J segment 7 bases; nucleotides outside the gene matches: 15. This CDR3 region has 18 residues. Germline V gene lookup returns CDR1 LGHNA and CDR2 YSLEER. This CDR3 reads CASSQDPRSGQGSSGYTF. CDR3 nucleotide sequence: TGCGCCAGCAGCCAAGATCCTCGCTCAGGACAGGGGTCGAGTGGCTACACCTTC.

This clonotype was observed a few times. This chain links TRBV6-2 or TRBV6-3 with TRBJ1-1; 9 bases align to TRBD1. The CDR3 is made up of 12 amino acids. With 2 bases clipped from V and 8 bases from J, the junction kept 0 bases outside the gene matches. The germline V gene has CDR1 MNHEY and CDR2 SVGEGT. The chain's CDR3 is CASSYGTGEAFF. In nucleotides, the CDR3 is TGTGCCAGCAGTTACGGGACAGGGGAAGCTTTCTTT.

This clonotype was recorded once. The chain employs TRBV29-1 and TRBJ2-1; D unclear. CDR3 length equals 15 residues. The germline V gene encodes CDR1 SQVTM and CDR2 ANQGSEA. Trimming pared 6 bases from V and 3 bases from J, leaving 18 bases between. The CDR3 DNA reads TGCAGCGTGAGGACGGAGAACTATGGCTACAATGAGCAGTTCTTC. Its protein product is CSVRTENYGYNEQFF.

V is TRBV7-8 and J is TRBJ2-5; D is possibly TRBD2 (5 bases). The CDR3 extends over 15 amino acids. V was shortened by 1 base and J by 0 bases, with 9 bases between the two germline ends. Germline values: CDR1 SGHVS, CDR2 FQNEAQ. CDR3 protein: CASSLGYGDQETQYF. The CDR3 coding sequence is TGTGCCAGCAGCTTAGGTTACGGGGACCAAGAGACCCAGTACTTC.

The rearrangement joins TRBV7-2 to TRBJ2-5; the match to TRBD1 covers 10 bases. J lost 4 bases, V lost 7 bases, and 9 bases had no gene match. The CDR3 sequence is 15 residues long. Germline V CDR1 and CDR2: SGHTA, FQGNSA. The CDR3 here is CASTNGTGEGETQYF. The CDR3 nucleotides read TGTGCCAGCACCAACGGGACAGGGGAGGGAGAGACCCAGTACTTC.

This chain uses TRBV7-6 with TRBJ2-5, with TRBD2 identical over 10 bases. The junction had 12 bases not matched to a gene; V was cut back by 5 bases and J by 6 bases. Germline V gene data show CDR1 as SGHVS and CDR2 as FNYEAQ. The CDR3 has 16 amino acids. Here the CDR3 reads CASSPKASGGRQTQYF. The CDR3 nucleotides are TGTGCCAGCAGCCCAAAGGCTAGCGGGGGTAGGCAGACCCAGTACTTC.

Of note for this clonotype: A read error may explain this, as a much larger clone is one base away. V is TRBV7-2 and J is TRBJ1-2, with 7 bases aligning to TRBD1. CDR1 and CDR2 from the germline V gene are SGHTA and FQGNSA. The CDR3 is made up of 14 amino acids. The DNA for the CDR3 is TGTGCCAGCAGCTTAGGAGGGACAGCCTATGGCTGCACCTTC. Translating it yields CASSLGGTAYGCTF.

This clonotype appeared a single time. An end of the junction does not agree with germline; a read error may underlie this. The V gene is TRBV6-1, the J gene TRBJ2-7; 10 nucleotides match TRBD2. The CDR3 spans 14 residues. The germline V gene encodes CDR1 MNHNS and CDR2 SASEGT. The CDR3 protein is CAISALAGSYEQYF. Here the CDR3 DNA reads TGTGCCATCAGTGCACTAGCGGGGAGCTACGAGCAGTACTTC.

The table lists this clonotype with many counts. This chain connects TRBV14 to TRBJ2-5; D remains unclear. This CDR3 region has 12 residues. Trimming stripped 2 bases from V and 0 bases from J, with 1 base between. Germline V gene sequence: CDR1 SGHDN, CDR2 FVKESK. The CDR3 DNA is TGTGCCAGCAGCCAATACCAAGAGACCCAGTACTTC. Translated: CASSQYQETQYF.

The V call is TRBV27, the J call TRBJ1-1; possible D gene TRBD1, 6 bases. V was clipped by 2 bases and J by 3 bases, with 13 bases between them. Germline loops: CDR1 MNHEY, CDR2 SMNVEV (reference sequence). This CDR3 is 15 amino acids long. The CDR3 DNA sequence: TGTGCCAGCAGTTTAATCTGGGGGCCCGACACTGAAGCTTTCTTT. Protein sequence: CASSLIWGPDTEAFF.

A remark on this clonotype: A junction end diverges from the germline sequence, so it may reflect a read error. V is TRBV13 and J is TRBJ2-7, with D possibly matching TRBD1 (5 bases). CDR3 length: 14 residues. Germline values: CDR1 PRHDT, CDR2 FYEKMQ (reference sequence). The chain's CDR3 is CASSLGGASYKQYF. The CDR3 DNA reads TGTGCCAGCAGCTTAGGAGGGGCCTCCTACAAGCAGTACTTC.

The sample holds a few counts of this clonotype. The J gene is TRBJ1-4, the V gene TRBV19; perhaps TRBD1 as D (6 bases). Germline V gene sequence: CDR1 LNHDA, CDR2 SQIVND (reference sequence). The CDR3 is 11 amino acids. Trimming cost V 5 bases and J 16 bases, with 14 bases left between them. The CDR3 DNA is TGTGCCAGTAGTTCCGGACAGTTCGCGTTTTTT. Amino acids: CASSSGQFAFF.

DNA of the CDR3: TGTGCCAGCAGCGTCTACGGGACAGGATACGAGCAGTACTTC. Translating it yields CASSVYGTGYEQYF. The rearrangement links TRBV9 to TRBJ2-7; 8 bases match TRBD1. The germline gives CDR1 SGDLS, CDR2 YYNGEE. The V and J ends lost 2 bases and 4 bases, in that order; junction bases with no gene match: 5. The CDR3 is made up of 14 amino acids.

This chain connects TRBV2 to TRBJ2-5, with TRBD2 matching over 11 bases. The CDR3 has 16 residues. Germline trimming cut 7 bases from V and 3 bases from J; bases unmatched to any gene: 10. The germline V gene has CDR1 SNHLY and CDR2 FYNNEI. The CDR3 is CASTLITSGGKETQYF. DNA for the CDR3: TGTGCCAGCACCCTAATTACTAGCGGGGGAAAAGAGACCCAGTACTTC.

This clonotype has only a few counts. V usage is TRBV19 and J usage is TRBJ1-5; no firm D call. The V end lost 5 bases, the J end lost 4 bases, and 12 bases lay between the germline ends. CDR1 and CDR2 from the germline V gene are LNHDA and SQIVND (reference sequence). The CDR3 runs 14 residues. In DNA, the CDR3 is TGTGCCAGTAGTTTGGCAGAAACAAATCAGCCCCAGCATTTT. The encoded protein is CASSLAETNQPQHF.

This rearrangement joins TRBV7-9 to TRBJ2-7; TRBD1 or TRBD2 may be the D gene (5 bases each). CDR1 is SEHNR, CDR2 FQNEAQ, per germline (reference sequence). CDR3 length equals 15 residues. The V gene lost 3 bases and the J gene lost 4 bases, with 16 bases spanning the gap. Here the CDR3 DNA reads TGTGCCAGCAGCTTGCTCGGGACCCCGCCTTACGAGCAGTACTTC. It specifies CASSLLGTPPYEQYF.

The rearrangement uses TRBV7-9 and TRBJ2-7; D not resolved. CDR3 size: 13 residues. V gave up 9 bases and J gave up 2 bases, with 14 bases separating them. Germline lookup yields CDR1 SEHNR and CDR2 FQNEAQ (reference sequence). The CDR3 DNA sequence: TGTGCCAGTAGTCTGCCTGGCACCTACGAGCAGTACTTC. It specifies CASSLPGTYEQYF.

The V and J genes are TRBV2 and TRBJ2-7; TRBD2 is a possible D gene (6 bases). The germline V gene encodes CDR1 SNHLY and CDR2 FYNNEI. Trimming stripped 11 bases from V and 7 bases from J, with 24 bases between. The CDR3 spans 14 residues. CDR3 in DNA: TGTGCCGCCCGGAGGATTAGCGGAGGAGTAGAGCAGTACTTC. The encoded protein is CAARRISGGVEQYF.

A few counts support this clonotype. The V call is TRBV7-2, the J call TRBJ1-5; weak D call: TRBD1 (6 bases). Trimming shortened V by 0 bases and J by 5 bases, and 8 bases separated the two germline ends. Germline loops: CDR1 SGHTA, CDR2 FQGNSA. There are 14 residues in the CDR3. The DNA of the CDR3 is TGTGCCAGCAGCTTAGCAGGGGGTGATCAGCCCCAGCATTTT. Translated, it gives CASSLAGGDQPQHF.

The chain carries TRBV25-1 and TRBJ1-3; D unresolved. The V end lost 5 bases, the J end lost 0 bases, and 14 bases lay between the germline ends. The germline gives CDR1 MGHDK, CDR2 SYGVNS. The CDR3 contains 16 residues. The DNA for the CDR3 is TGTGCCAGCAGTTCCCCGGGTGAGCTCTCTGGAAACACCATATATTTT. Its protein product is CASSSPGELSGNTIYF.

A few counts support this clonotype. The chain is built from TRBV7-3 and TRBJ2-4; tentatively, D is TRBD2 (6 bases). The CDR3 runs to 15 residues. V lost 3 bases and J 8 bases, leaving 17 bases between the germline ends. In germline, CDR1 is SGHTA, CDR2 FQGTGA. The CDR3 coding sequence is TGTGCCAGCAGCTTGTTGGGGGGACCATCGGACATTCAGTACTTC. Protein product: CASSLLGGPSDIQYF.

This rearrangement joins TRBV4-1 to TRBJ1-5; 7 bases are shared with TRBD1. The CDR3 has 14 amino acids. After removal of 0 bases from V and 16 bases from J, the junction contained 12 bases not matched to a gene. Germline V gene lookup returns CDR1 MGHRA and CDR2 YSYEKL. The CDR3 sequence: CASSQERRQTGSHF. The DNA for the CDR3 is TGCGCCAGCAGCCAAGAAAGGCGGCAGACAGGGAGTCATTTT.

This clonotype appeared once. The V and J genes are TRBV7-9 and TRBJ2-1; D is ambiguous. The CDR3 covers 17 residues. CDR1 and CDR2 (germline): SEHNR, FQNEAQ (reference sequence). Trimming cost V 5 bases and J 7 bases, with 24 bases left between them. In DNA form, the CDR3 reads TGTGCCAGCAGCCCACGAACCGGCCTTGAGGCGAATAATGAGCAGTTCTTC. Amino acids: CASSPRTGLEANNEQFF.

The chain links TRBV7-8 to TRBJ2-1; D gene unclear. The V and J ends lost 3 bases and 5 bases respectively, with 14 bases between them. From germline, CDR1 is SGHVS and CDR2 FQNEAQ. This CDR3 region has 15 residues. The CDR3 sequence is CASSFIAGKNNEQFF. The CDR3 DNA reads TGTGCCAGCAGCTTCATAGCAGGAAAGAACAATGAGCAGTTCTTC.

V gene TRBV25-1 combines with J gene TRBJ2-1; 12 bases map to TRBD2. The CDR3 consists of 17 residues. Trimming at V came to 3 bases and at J to 5 bases, leaving 8 bases not matched to a gene. Germline lookup yields CDR1 MGHDK and CDR2 SYGVNS. CDR3 DNA: TGTGCCAGCAGTGACCCCCAACTAGCGGGGGGCAACAATGAGCAGTTCTTC. It codes for CASSDPQLAGGNNEQFF.

V gene TRBV19 combines with J gene TRBJ1-5, with 7 bases aligning to TRBD1. Germline V gene sequence: CDR1 LNHDA, CDR2 SQIVND (reference sequence). V was pared by 5 bases and J by 8 bases, with 6 bases of the junction left unmatched. The CDR3 sequence is 13 residues long. CDR3 region: CASSRQGGKPQHF. The CDR3 DNA is TGTGCCAGTAGTCGACAGGGTGGTAAGCCCCAGCATTTT.

The DNA for the CDR3 is TGCTCTTCAGGGGAACAGGATGGCTACACCTTC. This encodes CSSGEQDGYTF. This chain joins TRBV20-1 and TRBJ1-2; a possible D gene is TRBD1 (6 bases). The CDR3 runs to 11 residues. Per the germline V gene, CDR1 is DFQATT and CDR2 is SNEGSKA (reference sequence).

This clonotype showed up many times. The V call is TRBV19, the J call TRBJ1-1; possibly TRBD1 for D (5 bases). Deletions cut 6 bases from V and 8 bases from J, with 7 bases between. CDR3 length equals 10 residues. CDR1 and CDR2 (germline): LNHDA, SQIVND (reference sequence). In DNA form, the CDR3 reads TGTGCCAGTAGGGGGCACGAAGCTTTCTTT. This gives the protein CASRGHEAFF.